The rows below give T cell receptor beta chains drawn from one sample of a study of beta chain features in type 1 diabetes. Profiling relied on immunoSEQ multiplex PCR, and the TCRdb table lists in-frame clones only, not all of them. The sample records around 150,000 clones, 6.5% to 10% being singletons. The sample taken for sequencing was central memory CD4+ T cells from blood. These receptors came from a woman aged 18-35 years with type 1 diabetes. Each CDR3 is given with its conserved first and last residue. Each record gives: CDR3 protein, CDR3 DNA, clone size, J gene, V gene, D gene. The D gene is left open where the match is weak. The size field is filled for only some rows; it gives once, few, many or a size class.

CDR3: CASSPLAERTDTQYF
DNA: TGCGCCAGCAGCCCGCTAGCGGAGCGCACAGATACGCAGTATTTT
size: .
J: TRBJ2-3
V: TRBV7-9
D: TRBD2

CDR3: CATTQGANTEAFF
DNA: TGTGCCACCACCCAGGGGGCGAACACTGAAGCTTTCTTT
size: .
J: TRBJ1-1
V: TRBV11-3
D: TRBD1

CDR3: CASSHEGVRTGELFF
DNA: TGTGCCAGCAGCCACGAGGGTGTACGGACCGGGGAGCTGTTTTTT
size: .
J: TRBJ2-2
V: TRBV4-2
D: .

CDR3: CASSFNRGENTEAFF
DNA: TGTGCCAGCAGCTTCAACAGGGGCGAGAACACTGAAGCTTTCTTT
size: .
J: TRBJ1-1
V: TRBV7-2
D: TRBD1

CDR3: CASTGTSGRNEQFF
DNA: TGCGCCAGCACTGGGACTAGCGGGAGGAATGAGCAGTTCTTC
size: few
J: TRBJ2-1
V: TRBV10-2
D: TRBD2

CDR3: CASRGTGSLNTEAFF
DNA: TGTGCCAGCAGAGGGACAGGATCCTTGAACACTGAAGCTTTCTTT
size: .
J: TRBJ1-1
V: TRBV7-8
D: TRBD1

CDR3: CSVEGTGGYEQYF
DNA: TGCAGCGTTGAAGGGACAGGGGGCTACGAGCAGTACTTC
size: .
J: TRBJ2-7
V: TRBV29-1
D: TRBD1

CDR3: CASSPPELSREQFF
DNA: TGTGCCAGCAGCCCTCCGGAGCTTAGCCGCGAGCAGTTCTTC
size: .
J: TRBJ2-1
V: TRBV6-6
D: .

CDR3: CASTTGLAGGSSLNEQFF
DNA: TGTGCCAGCACCACGGGACTAGCGGGAGGTTCCTCCCTCAATGAGCAGTTCTTC
size: .
J: TRBJ2-1
V: TRBV25-1
D: TRBD2

CDR3: CATEGGYYGYTF
DNA: TGTGCCACGGAGGGGGGGTACTATGGCTACACCTTC
size: few
J: TRBJ1-2
V: TRBV6-1
D: .

CDR3: CASSFLGVSNQPQHF
DNA: TGTGCCAGCAGCTTCCTAGGGGTTAGCAATCAGCCCCAGCATTTT
size: few
J: TRBJ1-5
V: TRBV5-6
D: .

CDR3: CASSASNRQTEAFF
DNA: TGTGCCAGCAGCGCATCGAACAGGCAAACCGAAGCTTTCTTT
size: .
J: TRBJ1-1
V: TRBV7-8
D: .

CDR3: CASTHRVGGANVLTF
DNA: TGTGCCAGTACCCACAGGGTCGGTGGGGCCAACGTCCTGACTTTC
size: .
J: TRBJ2-6
V: TRBV27
D: .

CDR3: CASSQAGLANSYEQYF
DNA: TGCGCCAGCAGCCAAGCGGGACTAGCCAACTCCTACGAGCAGTACTTC
size: .
J: TRBJ2-7
V: TRBV4-1
D: TRBD2

CDR3: CASSLTSGTDTQYF
DNA: TGTGCCAGCAGCTTGACTAGCGGAACAGATACGCAGTATTTT
size: .
J: TRBJ2-3
V: TRBV7-2
D: TRBD2

CDR3: CASSFLRTEFSQPQHF
DNA: TGTGCCAGCAGTTTTCTAAGGACAGAATTTAGTCAGCCCCAGCATTTT
size: few
J: TRBJ1-5
V: TRBV28
D: .

CDR3: CASSYSTVPPLHF
DNA: TGTGCCAGCAGTTACTCAACAGTCCCACCCCTCCACTTT
size: .
J: TRBJ1-6
V: TRBV6-5
D: .

CDR3: CASSLGQGNTIYF
DNA: TGTGCCAGCAGTTTAGGACAGGGAAACACCATATATTTT
size: .
J: TRBJ1-3
V: TRBV28
D: .

CDR3: CASSFPGGGNTIYF
DNA: TGTGCCAGCAGCTTCCCAGGGGGGGGAAACACCATATATTTT
size: few
J: TRBJ1-3
V: TRBV7-9
D: TRBD1

CDR3: CASSQQGADQPQHF
DNA: TGCGCCAGCAGCCAACAGGGGGCAGACCAGCCCCAGCATTTT
size: few
J: TRBJ1-5
V: TRBV4-3
D: TRBD1

CDR3: CASSRRLAVEKLFF
DNA: TGCGCCAGCAGCCGAAGATTGGCGGTCGAAAAACTGTTTTTT
size: .
J: TRBJ1-4
V: TRBV4-3
D: .

CDR3: CASSLDEGLNQPQHF
DNA: TGCGCCAGCAGCTTGGATGAGGGATTGAATCAGCCCCAGCATTTT
size: few
J: TRBJ1-5
V: TRBV5-1
D: .

CDR3: CASNPGVSWASGANVLTF
DNA: TGTGCCAGCAACCCGGGGGTTTCCTGGGCCTCTGGGGCCAACGTCCTGACTTTC
size: few
J: TRBJ2-6
V: TRBV9
D: .

CDR3: CSAMNRAEGYTF
DNA: TGCAGCGCAATGAACAGGGCGGAAGGCTACACCTTC
size: few
J: TRBJ1-2
V: TRBV29-1
D: .

CDR3: CASSGRRPGGEQYF
DNA: TGTGCCAGCAGTGGCCGCCGTCCAGGAGGGGAGCAGTACTTC
size: few
J: TRBJ2-7
V: TRBV6-6
D: .

CDR3: CASSLLAGEDTQYF
DNA: TGTGCCAGCAGCTTGCTAGCGGGAGAAGATACGCAGTATTTT
size: .
J: TRBJ2-3
V: TRBV7-2
D: TRBD2

CDR3: CASVSGQGVYNEQFF
DNA: TGTGCCAGCGTCTCCGGACAGGGAGTCTACAATGAGCAGTTCTTC
size: .
J: TRBJ2-1
V: TRBV6-1
D: TRBD1

CDR3: CASSRTGVRNEQFF
DNA: TGTGCCAGTTCGCGGACAGGGGTAAGGAATGAGCAGTTCTTC
size: few
J: TRBJ2-1
V: TRBV19
D: TRBD1

CDR3: CSVGQGMKGTEAFF
DNA: TGCAGCGTTGGTCAGGGGATGAAGGGCACTGAAGCTTTCTTT
size: .
J: TRBJ1-1
V: TRBV29-1
D: .

CDR3: CASSHNTEAFF
DNA: TGTGCCAGCAGCCATAACACTGAAGCTTTCTTT
size: .
J: TRBJ1-1
V: TRBV7-2
D: .

CDR3: CASSLDLAEKLFF
DNA: TGTGCCAGCAGCTTAGACCTAGCAGAAAAACTGTTTTTT
size: .
J: TRBJ1-4
V: TRBV7-9
D: .

CDR3: CASSRGQGNEKLFF
DNA: TGTGCCAGCAGTAGGGGACAGGGAAATGAAAAACTGTTTTTT
size: few
J: TRBJ1-4
V: TRBV6-5
D: TRBD1

CDR3: CASRDRAHTSTDTQYF
DNA: TGTGCCAGCCGGGACAGGGCGCATACAAGCACAGATACGCAGTATTTT
size: .
J: TRBJ2-3
V: TRBV28
D: TRBD1

CDR3: CSVLQGDQPQHF
DNA: TGCAGCGTTTTACAGGGAGATCAGCCCCAGCATTTT
size: .
J: TRBJ1-5
V: TRBV29-1
D: .

CDR3: CASRTGFTEAFF
DNA: TGTGCCAGCAGGACAGGGTTCACTGAAGCTTTCTTT
size: .
J: TRBJ1-1
V: TRBV28
D: TRBD1

CDR3: CASGASGSTDTQYF
DNA: TGTGCCAGTGGGGCTAGCGGCAGCACAGATACGCAGTATTTT
size: .
J: TRBJ2-3
V: TRBV7-2
D: TRBD2

CDR3: CASSPQGYEQYF
DNA: TGTGCCAGCAGCCCCCAGGGGTACGAGCAGTACTTC
size: .
J: TRBJ2-7
V: TRBV6-5
D: .

CDR3: CASSGGQGVGGYTF
DNA: TGTGCCAGCAGTGGAGGACAGGGTGTGGGAGGCTACACCTTC
size: .
J: TRBJ1-2
V: TRBV2
D: TRBD1

CDR3: CASSQETGVLSAQYF
DNA: TGCGCCAGCAGCCAAGAGACAGGGGTTTTGTCGGCGCAGTATTTT
size: .
J: TRBJ2-3
V: TRBV4-3
D: TRBD1

CDR3: CASSLEVGRIHEQYF
DNA: TGTGCCAGCAGCTTAGAGGTCGGGAGAATCCACGAGCAGTACTTC
size: few
J: TRBJ2-7
V: TRBV7-2
D: .

CDR3: CASSQEPPGRSQETQYF
DNA: TGCGCCAGCAGCCAAGAACCGCCCGGGAGGTCCCAAGAGACCCAGTACTTC
size: .
J: TRBJ2-5
V: TRBV4-3
D: TRBD2

CDR3: CASSPRGDTQYF
DNA: TGCGCCAGCAGCCCCCGGGGGGATACGCAGTATTTT
size: .
J: TRBJ2-3
V: TRBV5-1
D: .

CDR3: CASSLGENQPQHF
DNA: TGCGCCAGCAGCTTGGGTGAGAACCAGCCCCAGCATTTT
size: few
J: TRBJ1-5
V: TRBV5-1
D: .

CDR3: CASERATQYF
DNA: TGTGCCAGCGAGAGAGCTACGCAGTATTTT
size: few
J: TRBJ2-3
V: TRBV2
D: .

CDR3: CASTRLNSPLHF
DNA: TGTGCCAGCACCCGTCTTAATTCACCCCTCCACTTT
size: .
J: TRBJ1-6
V: TRBV11-2
D: .

CDR3: CASSLGGLAGGNEQFF
DNA: TGTGCCAGCAGCTTAGGAGGACTAGCGGGAGGAAATGAGCAGTTCTTC
size: .
J: TRBJ2-1
V: TRBV7-3
D: TRBD2

CDR3: CASSVDSHNSPLHF
DNA: TGTGCCAGCAGCGTGGACAGCCATAATTCACCCCTCCACTTT
size: .
J: TRBJ1-6
V: TRBV5-6
D: .

CDR3: CASSQEERKQFF
DNA: TGTGCCAGCAGCCAAGAAGAGCGGAAGCAGTTCTTC
size: few
J: TRBJ2-1
V: TRBV4-2
D: .

CDR3: CSVEHSPWGYTF
DNA: TGCAGCGTTGAACACAGTCCTTGGGGCTACACCTTC
size: .
J: TRBJ1-2
V: TRBV29-1
D: .

CDR3: CSVAEDRVDTEAFF
DNA: TGCAGCGTGGCCGAGGACAGGGTTGACACTGAAGCTTTCTTT
size: .
J: TRBJ1-1
V: TRBV29-1
D: TRBD1

CDR3: CASSQYTGDTGELFF
DNA: TGCGCCAGCAGCCAATATACGGGGGACACCGGGGAGCTGTTTTTT
size: many
J: TRBJ2-2
V: TRBV4-3
D: .

CDR3: CSVEVGRSRGNTEAFF
DNA: TGCAGCGTTGAAGTTGGGAGATCCAGGGGGAACACTGAAGCTTTCTTT
size: few
J: TRBJ1-1
V: TRBV29-1
D: .

CDR3: CASSSPPLASNEQFF
DNA: TGTGCCAGCAGTTCACCGCCCCTAGCGAGCAATGAGCAGTTCTTC
size: .
J: TRBJ2-1
V: TRBV7-2
D: .